The TCR beta chain described here comes from a study of T cells in Graves' hyperthyroidism and ophthalmopathy. This clonotype was detected ten times or more. Its antigen is unidentified. General study findings and limits: Most expanded thyroid clonotypes above 0.001 also appeared in blood.

TCR beta CDR3 sequences were amplified from RNA transcripts. Initially, a first-round RT-PCR of the TCR CDR3 employed the HTBI primer set. TCRdb re-analysed the multiplex PCR reads in MiXCR, keeping a single row per CDR3 protein. The data show more than 600,000 distinct CDR3 sequences, around 15% seen once. The sequenced sample was blood. The source is a man aged 18 to 29 with Graves' hyperthyroidism.

The CDR3 region has the DNA TGTGCCAGCTCACCAGTTGAGCCATCAGATCAGTACTTC. This encodes CASSPVEPSDQYF. This rearrangement joins TRBV18 to TRBJ2-7; D gene uncertain. Germline assignment: CDR1 KGHSH and CDR2 LQKENI. This CDR3 contains 13 residues. V was cut by 2 bases and J by 10 bases, with 15 bases left in between.